These T cell receptor beta chains were read from a single sample in a study of cytomegalovirus exposure and HLA in healthy donors. Here immunoSEQ multiplex PCR was the method, and the copy in TCRdb shows in-frame clones only, minus some. Seen here are roughly 110,000 clones, over 70% observed once, and the top ten hold approximately 2.8%. The sample consisted of PBMCs. These receptors were taken from a female donor in good health and CMV-seronegative. Both conserved end residues are part of each CDR3. The D gene is left open where the match is weak. For some rows the clone size is stated as once, few or many, or as a class when expanded; others skip it.

>-|TRBD2|TRBV9|TRBJ2-1
CASSLLAGVGNEQFF
TGTGCCAGCAGCTTGTTAGCGGGAGTTGGCAATGAGCAGTTCTTC
>-|-|TRBV11-2|TRBJ2-7
CASSFTGRDYRNEQYF
TGTGCCAGCAGCTTTACAGGGAGGGATTATCGGAACGAGCAGTACTTC
>-|-|TRBV7-6|TRBJ2-5
CASSFLSQETQYF
TGTGCCAGCAGCTTTCTCTCTCAAGAGACCCAGTACTTC
>-|TRBD2|TRBV11-2|TRBJ2-1
CASSLRGDTSGRVNEQFF
TGTGCCAGCAGCTTACGAGGGGATACTAGCGGGAGGGTCAATGAGCAGTTCTTC
>-|-|TRBV5-5|TRBJ1-1
CASSLGQRGGTEAFF
TGTGCCAGCAGCTTGGGTCAGCGCGGAGGCACTGAAGCTTTCTTT
>-|-|TRBV28|TRBJ1-4
CASTPPRGKLFF
TGTGCCAGCACCCCCCCGCGGGGAAAACTGTTTTTT
>-|TRBD1|TRBV27|TRBJ1-5
CASSPDRGHQPQHF
TGTGCCAGCAGCCCTGACAGGGGGCATCAGCCCCAGCATTTT
>-|TRBD2|TRBV6-5|TRBJ2-3
CASGGRGSTDTQYF
TGTGCCAGCGGCGGGAGGGGTAGCACAGATACGCAGTATTTT
>-|TRBD2|TRBV27|TRBJ2-3
CASSPLAGAYSTDTQYF
TGTGCCAGCAGTCCACTAGCGGGAGCTTATAGCACAGATACGCAGTATTTT
>-|-|TRBV4-3|TRBJ2-7
CASSQVGDEQYF
TGCGCCAGCAGCCAAGTGGGAGACGAGCAGTACTTC
>-|-|TRBV25-1|TRBJ1-1
CASSEGGRGEAFF
TGTGCCAGCAGTGAAGGGGGGAGGGGAGAAGCTTTCTTT
>-|TRBD2|TRBV7-3|TRBJ2-1
CASSPGRLAGVVNEQFF
TGTGCCAGCAGCCCTGGAAGACTAGCGGGAGTCGTCAATGAGCAGTTCTTC
>few|-|TRBV5-6|TRBJ2-7
CASSLGEGYEQYF
TGTGCCAGCAGCTTGGGTGAGGGCTACGAGCAGTACTTC
>-|-|TRBV6-1|TRBJ2-5
CASTQGRALGTQYF
TGTGCCAGCACCCAAGGCAGGGCCCTCGGGACCCAGTACTTC
>-|-|TRBV9|TRBJ1-4
CASSVGSRRGSGEKLFF
TGTGCCAGCAGCGTAGGATCCCGGAGGGGAAGCGGAGAAAAACTGTTTTTT
>few|TRBD2|TRBV5-5|TRBJ2-5
CASSPGLAGETQYF
TGTGCCAGCAGCCCGGGACTAGCCGGCGAGACCCAGTACTTC
>-|TRBD2|TRBV6-1|TRBJ2-2
CASSFGRTGELFF
TGTGCCAGCAGTTTCGGGAGGACCGGGGAGCTGTTTTTT
>-|-|TRBV27|TRBJ2-5
CASSPQGLQETQYF
TGTGCCAGCAGTCCCCAGGGCCTCCAAGAGACCCAGTACTTC
>few|TRBD1|TRBV28|TRBJ2-7
CASRTQGIRYEQYF
TGTGCCAGCAGGACACAGGGGATAAGGTACGAGCAGTACTTC
>-|-|TRBV9|TRBJ1-4
CASSVAGADEKLFF
TGTGCCAGCAGCGTAGCAGGGGCGGATGAAAAACTGTTTTTT
>-|TRBD1|TRBV7-8|TRBJ2-1
CASSLVGPSRENIRDRGNEQFF
TGTGCCAGCAGCTTAGTTGGTCCAAGCAGAGAGAACATCCGGGACAGGGGCAATGAGCAGTTCTTC
>-|TRBD2|TRBV5-4|TRBJ2-1
CASSLGLADYNEQFF
TGTGCCAGCAGCCTCGGACTAGCGGACTACAATGAGCAGTTCTTC
>-|TRBD2|TRBV7-6|TRBJ2-2
CASSLRSEREGETGELFF
TGTGCCAGCAGCTTACGAAGTGAACGGGAGGGAGAAACCGGGGAGCTGTTTTTT
>-|-|TRBV18|TRBJ1-5
CASSPSQGRSNQPQHF
TGTGCCAGCTCACCGAGTCAGGGCAGGAGCAATCAGCCCCAGCATTTT
>-|-|TRBV10-2|TRBJ2-7
CASSEGREIYEQYF
TGCGCCAGCAGTGAGGGTAGGGAGATTTACGAGCAGTACTTC
>-|-|TRBV30|TRBJ2-2
CALARTLEVGGGELFF
TGTGCTTTGGCCAGGACACTCGAGGTCGGTGGCGGGGAGCTGTTTTTT
>-|TRBD2|TRBV7-2|TRBJ2-3
CASSLRLGAGDKTDTQYF
TGTGCCAGCAGCTTAAGGTTGGGAGCGGGAGATAAGACAGATACGCAGTATTTT
>-|-|TRBV28|TRBJ2-2
CASSLWTASNTGELFF
TGTGCCAGCAGTTTATGGACAGCCTCGAACACCGGGGAGCTGTTTTTT
>-|-|TRBV18|TRBJ2-3
CASSPKEADTQYF
TGTGCCAGCTCACCAAAGGAGGCAGATACGCAGTATTTT
>once|-|TRBV19|TRBJ1-1
CASSNRESDTEAFF
TGTGCCAGTAGTAACAGGGAGTCGGACACTGAAGCTTTCTTT
>-|TRBD1|TRBV18|TRBJ1-2
CASSPLTGETYGYTF
TGTGCCAGCTCACCACTGACAGGGGAAACCTATGGCTACACCTTC
>-|-|TRBV7-3|TRBJ2-5
CASSWGRFRNQETQYF
TGTGCCAGCAGCTGGGGGCGGTTTAGGAACCAAGAGACCCAGTACTTC
>-|-|TRBV6-1|TRBJ2-1
CASNGERNSYNEQFF
TGTGCCAGCAACGGGGAGCGGAACTCCTACAATGAGCAGTTCTTC
>-|TRBD2|TRBV19|TRBJ2-7
CASSPGTSGYEQYF
TGTGCCAGTAGCCCTGGGACTAGCGGCTACGAGCAGTACTTC
>few|-|TRBV5-1|TRBJ2-7
CASSLAGATVYEQYF
TGCGCCAGCAGCTTGGCAGGGGCTACGGTTTACGAGCAGTACTTC
>few|TRBD2|TRBV7-2|TRBJ2-7
CASSLLAGDGEYF
TGTGCCAGCAGCTTATTGGCGGGGGACGGGGAGTACTTC
>-|-|TRBV27|TRBJ2-3
CASSYRYTDTQYF
TGTGCCAGCAGTTACAGATACACAGATACGCAGTATTTT
>once|-|TRBV4-1|TRBJ1-1
CASSQEPGMNTEAFF
TGCGCCAGCAGCCAAGAGCCAGGAATGAACACTGAAGCTTTCTTT
>once|-|TRBV25-1|TRBJ2-3
CASSENRDSDTQYF
TGTGCCAGCAGTGAAAACCGGGATTCTGATACGCAGTATTTT
>-|TRBD2|TRBV7-3|TRBJ2-3
CASSLGLAGGRAATQYF
TGTGCCAGCAGCTTGGGACTAGCGGGAGGTCGGGCGGCCACGCAGTATTTT
>few|TRBD2|TRBV7-9|TRBJ2-1
CASSFPEAGAGNEQFF
TGTGCCAGCAGCTTTCCCGAGGCGGGAGCGGGCAATGAGCAGTTCTTC
>-|TRBD2|TRBV4-1|TRBJ2-7
CASSHTGTRPYEQYF
TGCGCCAGCAGCCACACCGGGACTAGGCCCTACGAGCAGTACTTC
>few|TRBD2|TRBV7-9|TRBJ2-7
CASSLRLAGNEQYF
TGTGCCAGCAGCTTAAGACTAGCGGGGAACGAGCAGTACTTC
>-|-|TRBV6-5|TRBJ2-5
CASRVGGAGTQYF
TGTGCCAGCCGGGTGGGGGGGGCTGGGACCCAGTACTTC
>-|-|TRBV27|TRBJ1-1
CASSLSGRSTEAFF
TGTGCCAGCAGTTTATCTGGGCGCAGCACTGAAGCTTTCTTT
>-|-|TRBV4-1|TRBJ1-2
CASSQDKTGWRANYGYTF
TGCGCCAGCAGCCAAGATAAAACAGGGTGGAGAGCTAACTATGGCTACACCTTC
>-|-|TRBV5-1|TRBJ2-3
CASSLTGKGTDTQYF
TGCGCCAGCAGCTTAACAGGGAAGGGCACAGATACGCAGTATTTT
>few|TRBD1|TRBV27|TRBJ1-5
CASNLSKTGPRPQHF
TGTGCCAGCAACCTGAGTAAGACAGGGCCCCGGCCCCAGCATTTT